The 26 T cell receptor beta chains below all came from one sample that was sequenced in a study of CD8+ T cells in alopecia areata. Reverse transcription of extracted RNA yielded cDNA, which provided the sequencing template. The repertoire was sequenced with immunoSEQ multiplex PCR; TCRdb's copy has only in-frame clones and lacks some. The sample has fewer than 150,000 clones; around 61% are singletons. The sequenced material came from CD4+ T cells sorted from blood. Every receptor here comes from a human donor in good health.

This chain links TRBV30 with TRBJ2-1; 10 bases agree with TRBD1. The CDR3 is 17 residues long. The V and J ends lost 3 bases and 1 base, in that order; junction bases with no gene match: 9. In germline, CDR1 is GTSNPN, CDR2 SVGIG (reference sequence). Here the CDR3 reads CAWSGGRTGGSYNEQFF. In nucleotides, the CDR3 is TGTGCCTGGAGCGGGGGCAGGACAGGGGGATCCTACAATGAGCAGTTCTTC.

This clone appeared a few times. The V call is TRBV10-3, the J call TRBJ2-7; 8 nucleotides match TRBD1. The CDR3 totals 13 residues. V shed 3 bases and J 4 bases; nucleotides not matched to a gene: 2. In germline, CDR1 is ENHRY, CDR2 SYGVKD. The CDR3 loop is CAISETGGYEQYF. CDR3 nucleotide sequence: TGTGCCATCAGTGAAACAGGGGGGTACGAGCAGTACTTC.

The chain joins TRBV7-9 to TRBJ1-1; no clear D. CDR1 is SEHNR and CDR2 is FQNEAQ in the germline V gene (reference sequence). V was shortened by 6 bases and J by 1 base, with 12 bases between the two germline ends. This CDR3 is 14 amino acids long. The CDR3 is CASSLVGRNTEAFF. Here the CDR3 DNA reads TGTGCCAGCAGTTTGGTTGGGAGGAACACTGAAGCTTTCTTT.

The chain joins TRBV15 to TRBJ2-2; D remains ambiguous. CDR3 length equals 17 residues. CDR1 is LNHNV and CDR2 is YYDKDF in the germline V gene (reference sequence). With 0 bases removed from V and 1 base from J, the gap between germline ends came to 12 bases. In DNA, the CDR3 is TGTGCCACCAGCAGAGATCTTGCGGCTAGGAACACCGGGGAGCTGTTTTTT. Translating it yields CATSRDLAARNTGELFF.

The chain employs TRBV23-1 and TRBJ1-6, with D uncertain. TRBV23-1 is noted as an ORF with a role that remains uncertain. V was clipped by 6 bases and J by 10 bases, with 16 bases between them. The CDR3 runs 14 residues. The CDR3 spells CASRTGSRRSPLHF. The CDR3 region has the DNA TGCGCCAGCAGGACGGGGAGCAGGCGCTCACCCCTCCACTTT.

This clone came up once. The CDR3 reads CASSLSGALETQYF. The DNA of the CDR3 is TGTGCCAGCAGTTTATCAGGGGCATTGGAGACCCAGTACTTC. The rearrangement links TRBV27 to TRBJ2-5, with D maybe TRBD1 (5 bases). The CDR3 runs 14 residues. V dropped 0 bases and J dropped 5 bases, with 10 bases sitting between them. Germline values: CDR1 MNHEY, CDR2 SMNVEV (reference sequence).

This sequence joins TRBV5-4 and TRBJ1-1; D remains ambiguous. The CDR3 contains 14 residues. Germline V lookup: CDR1 SGHNT, CDR2 YYREEE (reference sequence). V lost 4 bases and J lost 0, with 10 bases in between. CDR3 residues: CASSETPVNTEAFF. The CDR3 DNA reads TGTGCCAGCAGCGAGACTCCAGTGAACACTGAAGCTTTCTTT.

The chain has TRBV4-2 and TRBJ1-1, with a tentative D call TRBD1 (6 bases). Trimming shortened V by 1 base and J by 1 base, and 13 bases separated the two germline ends. Germline CDR1 reads LGHNA; CDR2 reads YNFKEQ. This CDR3 is built from 16 residues. Here the CDR3 DNA reads TGTGCCAGCAGCCAAGCTAGGGGGGGTAAGAACACTGAAGCTTTCTTT. This gives the protein CASSQARGGKNTEAFF.

This rearrangement joins TRBV11-3 to TRBJ2-2; D gene uncertain. This CDR3 is built from 14 residues. The germline V gene has CDR1 SGHNT and CDR2 YENEEA. The V end lost 3 bases, the J end lost 4 bases, and 9 bases lay between the germline ends. The CDR3: CASSLGRLTGELFF. CDR3 nucleotides: TGTGCCAGCAGCTTGGGCAGGCTCACCGGGGAGCTGTTTTTT.

The CDR3: CSVVDRRKAYEQYF. CDR3 coding DNA: TGCAGCGTCGTCGATAGAAGAAAAGCCTACGAGCAGTACTTC. This rearrangement joins TRBV29-1 to TRBJ2-7; D is uncertain. Between the trimmed V and J ends, which lost 6 bases and 2 bases, there was a span of 17 bases. Per the germline V gene, CDR1 is SQVTM and CDR2 is ANQGSEA. The CDR3 spans 14 residues.

This clone appeared once. In nucleotides, the CDR3 is TGTGCCTGGAGTGGAAGATTGCAGGGGGCATCGGGTGAGCAGTTCTTC. This encodes CAWSGRLQGASGEQFF. The chain links TRBV30 to TRBJ2-1; 8 bases agree with TRBD1. V was pared by 1 base and J by 9 bases, with 14 bases of the junction left unmatched. Germline-derived CDR1 and CDR2 are GTSNPN and SVGIG (reference sequence). The CDR3 consists of 16 residues.

Comments on this clone: The same CDR3 can be traced to other DNA sequences in this sample. The rearrangement links TRBV7-9 to TRBJ2-3, with unresolved D. The CDR3 length is 12 residues. V was trimmed by 0 bases and J by 6 bases, leaving 4 bases between them. Germline V gene sequence: CDR1 SEHNR, CDR2 FQNEAQ (reference sequence). CDR3 sequence reads: CASSLAPDTQYF. CDR3 in DNA: TGTGCCAGCAGCTTAGCGCCGGATACGCAGTATTTT. Full variable domain (outside the CDR3, taken from reference TRBV7-9 and TRBJ2-3): DTGVSQNPRHKITKRGQNVTFRCDPISEHNRLYWYRQTLGQGPEFLTYFQNEAQLEKSRLLSDRFSAERPKGSFSTLEIQRTEQGDSAMYLCASSLAPDTQYFGPGTRLTVL.

The chain is built from TRBV2 and TRBJ1-1, with 9 bases aligning to TRBD1. Germline V gene sequence: CDR1 SNHLY, CDR2 FYNNEI. This CDR3 has 14 amino acids. With 6 bases clipped from V and 3 bases from J, the junction kept 5 bases outside the gene matches. The CDR3 spells CASRGTGRYTEAFF. The CDR3 DNA reads as TGTGCCAGCAGAGGGACAGGGAGGTACACTGAAGCTTTCTTT.

The CDR3 DNA follows: TGTGCCAGCAGCTTAGTGACGGCAGATACGCAGTATTTT. Translation gives CASSLVTADTQYF. The genes are TRBV13 and TRBJ2-3; unclear D gene. The CDR3 has 13 residues. Looked up from germline, CDR1 is PRHDT and CDR2 is FYEKMQ (reference sequence). Trimming stripped 1 base from V and 4 bases from J, with 6 bases between.

J is TRBJ2-1 and V is TRBV7-9; no firm D call. This CDR3 comprises 14 residues. V shed 1 base and J shed 5 bases, with 9 bases lying between them. Germline V gene lookup returns CDR1 SEHNR and CDR2 FQNEAQ (reference sequence). CDR3 loop: CASSLEQFNNEQFF. The DNA of the CDR3 is TGTGCCAGCAGCTTAGAACAGTTTAACAATGAGCAGTTCTTC.

The J gene is TRBJ2-1, the V gene TRBV6-1, with D perhaps matching TRBD2 (5 bases). Trimming shortened V by 5 bases and J by 9 bases, and 17 bases separated the two germline ends. The germline gives CDR1 MNHNS, CDR2 SASEGT. This CDR3 has 14 amino acids. The CDR3 here is CASSIRATGSEQFF. CDR3 bases: TGTGCCAGCAGTATCCGGGCCACGGGGAGTGAGCAGTTCTTC.

The V and J genes are TRBV25-1 and TRBJ1-6; tentative D call: TRBD1 (5 bases). The CDR3 consists of 13 residues. From germline, CDR1 is MGHDK and CDR2 SYGVNS. V was shortened by 6 bases and J by 8 bases, with 11 bases between the two germline ends. The CDR3 nucleotides read TGTGCCAGCAGGAGAGGGACTGATTCACCCCTCCACTTT. This codes for CASRRGTDSPLHF.

The rearrangement joins TRBV30 to TRBJ2-5; D not certain. The CDR3 totals 10 residues. The germline gives CDR1 GTSNPN, CDR2 SVGIG (reference sequence). Trimming shortened V by 3 bases and J by 5 bases, and 4 bases separated the two germline ends. CDR3 sequence (DNA): TGTGCCTGGAGAGGGGAGACCCAGTACTTC. It specifies CAWRGETQYF.

The chain couples TRBV25-1 to TRBJ1-1, with TRBD1 identical over 8 bases. Germline CDR1 MGHDK, CDR2 SYGVNS. V trimming: 5 bases; J trimming: 11 bases; junction bases outside the gene matches: 4. This CDR3 has 11 residues. For the CDR3, the DNA is TGTGCCAGCAGTCGACAGGGGACGGCTTTCTTT. The encoded protein is CASSRQGTAFF.

This chain uses TRBV7-8 with TRBJ1-5, with 8 positions matching TRBD1. V trimming: 5 bases; J trimming: 5 bases; junction bases outside the gene matches: 8. This CDR3 spans 15 amino acids. From germline, CDR1 is SGHVS and CDR2 FQNEAQ. CDR3 in DNA: TGTGCCAGCAGCCACGGGCCAGGGGGCTATCAGCCCCAGCATTTT. It is translated as CASSHGPGGYQPQHF. The full variable domain, completed using reference TRBV7-8 and TRBJ1-5, is GAGVSQSPRYKVAKRGQDVALRCDPISGHVSLFWYQQALGQGPEFLTYFQNEAQLDKSGLPSDRFFAERPEGSVSTLKIQRTQQEDSAVYLCASSHGPGGYQPQHFGDGTRLSIL.

The rearrangement links TRBV5-1 to TRBJ1-1; D call uncertain. Germline CDR1 and CDR2: SGHRS and YFSETQ. Trimming cost V 6 bases and J 3 bases, with 24 bases left between them. This CDR3 is built from 17 residues. CDR3 region: CASTKTTPGVGDTEAFF. CDR3 nucleotides: TGCGCCAGCACCAAGACCACTCCCGGGGTAGGAGACACTGAAGCTTTCTTT.

This chain joins TRBV30 and TRBJ2-5, with 10 bases that match TRBD2. V dropped 1 base and J dropped 0; count of bases not matched to a gene: 2. This CDR3 has 15 amino acids. Germline assignment: CDR1 GTSNPN and CDR2 SVGIG (reference sequence). The CDR3 spells CAWSALAGDQETQYF. The CDR3 DNA follows: TGTGCCTGGAGTGCGCTAGCGGGGGACCAAGAGACCCAGTACTTC.

J is TRBJ2-3 and V is TRBV4-2; perhaps TRBD2 as D (7 bases). The CDR3 totals 15 residues. The germline V gene has CDR1 LGHNA and CDR2 YNFKEQ. Trimming cost V 1 base and J 2 bases, with 10 bases left between them. The CDR3 bases are TGTGCCAGCAGCCAAGGGGGGGGCCTCACAGATACGCAGTATTTT. The encoded protein is CASSQGGGLTDTQYF.

CDR3 DNA: TGTGCCAGCAGCTTAGTTGCCGGTCGCCTGGGCGGGGAGCTGTTTTTT. Encoded protein: CASSLVAGRLGGELFF. This chain links TRBV7-2 with TRBJ2-2; D remains ambiguous. Germline V gives CDR1 SGHTA, CDR2 FQGNSA. The CDR3 has 16 residues. With 1 base removed from V and 7 bases from J, the gap between germline ends came to 16 bases.

The CDR3 DNA reads as TGCGCCAGCAGCCATTTCGACAGGGATCTGAACACCGGGGAGCTGTTTTTT. Translated: CASSHFDRDLNTGELFF. V gene TRBV4-1 combines with J gene TRBJ2-2, with 7 bases lining up with TRBD1. V was clipped by 3 bases and J by 1 base; unmatched bases: 8. The germline CDR1 and CDR2 sequences are MGHRA and YSYEKL. The CDR3 totals 17 residues.

The chain links TRBV2 to TRBJ2-7; no clear D gene. The CDR3 covers 11 residues. V was pared by 5 bases and J by 9 bases, with 11 bases between. The germline V gene has CDR1 SNHLY and CDR2 FYNNEI. The CDR3 sequence is CASSYSNAQYF. CDR3 nucleotide sequence: TGTGCCAGCAGTTACAGTAACGCGCAGTACTTC.